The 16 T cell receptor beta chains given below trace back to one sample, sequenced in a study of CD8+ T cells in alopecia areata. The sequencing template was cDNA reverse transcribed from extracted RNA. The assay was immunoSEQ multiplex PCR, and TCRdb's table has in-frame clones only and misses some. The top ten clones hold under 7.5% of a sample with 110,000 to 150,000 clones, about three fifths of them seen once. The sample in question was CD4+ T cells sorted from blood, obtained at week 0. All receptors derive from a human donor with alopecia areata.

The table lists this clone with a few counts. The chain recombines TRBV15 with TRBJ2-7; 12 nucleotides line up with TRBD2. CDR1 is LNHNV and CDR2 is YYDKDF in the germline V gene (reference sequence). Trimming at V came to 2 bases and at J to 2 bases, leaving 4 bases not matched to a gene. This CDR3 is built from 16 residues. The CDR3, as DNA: TGTGCCACCAGCAGACGAGGGACTAGCGGGCCCTACGAGCAGTACTTC. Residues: CATSRRGTSGPYEQYF.

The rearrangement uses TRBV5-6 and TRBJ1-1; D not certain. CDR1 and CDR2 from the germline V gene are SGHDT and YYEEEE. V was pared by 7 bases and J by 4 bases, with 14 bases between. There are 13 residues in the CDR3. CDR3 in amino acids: CASGFDGGTEAFF. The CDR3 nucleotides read TGTGCCAGCGGGTTCGACGGCGGCACTGAAGCTTTCTTT.

CDR3 amino acids: CASSPGPTPRIGYTF. CDR3 DNA: TGCGCCAGCAGCCCGGGCCCGACACCTCGTATCGGCTACACCTTC. The chain employs TRBV4-3 and TRBJ1-2; D remains ambiguous. This CDR3 spans 15 amino acids. The V and J ends lost 4 bases and 8 bases respectively, with 20 bases between them. CDR1 and CDR2 from the germline V gene are LGHNA and YSLEER.

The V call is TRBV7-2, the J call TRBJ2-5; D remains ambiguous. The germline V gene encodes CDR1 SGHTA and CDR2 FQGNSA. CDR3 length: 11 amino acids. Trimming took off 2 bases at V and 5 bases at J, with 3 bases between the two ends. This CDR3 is CASSLIETQYF. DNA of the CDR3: TGTGCCAGCAGCTTAATCGAGACCCAGTACTTC.

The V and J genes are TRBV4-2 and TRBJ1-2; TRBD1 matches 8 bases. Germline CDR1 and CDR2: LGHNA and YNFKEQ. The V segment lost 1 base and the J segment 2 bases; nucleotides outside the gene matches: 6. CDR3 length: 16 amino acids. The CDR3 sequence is CASSQAGTGLNYGYTF. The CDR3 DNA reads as TGTGCCAGCAGCCAAGCCGGGACAGGCTTAAACTATGGCTACACCTTC.

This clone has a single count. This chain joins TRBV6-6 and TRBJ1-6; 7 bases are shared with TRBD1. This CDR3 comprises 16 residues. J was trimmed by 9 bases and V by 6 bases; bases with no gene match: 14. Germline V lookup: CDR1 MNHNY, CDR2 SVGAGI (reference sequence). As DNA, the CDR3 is TGTGCCAGCAGCCTACCGACAGGGCAGGGTACTTCACCCCTCCACTTT. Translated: CASSLPTGQGTSPLHF.

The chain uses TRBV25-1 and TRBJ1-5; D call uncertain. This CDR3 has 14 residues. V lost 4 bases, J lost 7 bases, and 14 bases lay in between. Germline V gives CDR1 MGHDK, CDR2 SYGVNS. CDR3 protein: CASSGPNTVQPQHF. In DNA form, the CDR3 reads TGTGCCAGCAGTGGACCAAACACAGTCCAGCCCCAGCATTTT.

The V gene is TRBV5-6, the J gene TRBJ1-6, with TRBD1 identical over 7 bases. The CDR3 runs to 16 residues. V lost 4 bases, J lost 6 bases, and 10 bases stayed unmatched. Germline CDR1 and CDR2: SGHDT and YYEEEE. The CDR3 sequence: CASSGGTAGRNSPLHF. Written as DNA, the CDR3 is TGTGCCAGCAGCGGAGGGACAGCCGGGCGTAATTCACCCCTCCACTTT.

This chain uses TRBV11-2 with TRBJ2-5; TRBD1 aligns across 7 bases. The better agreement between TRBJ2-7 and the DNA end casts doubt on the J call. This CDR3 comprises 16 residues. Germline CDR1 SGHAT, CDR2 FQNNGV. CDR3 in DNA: TGTGCCAGCAGCGCATCGCTCGGGACAGTCGCCTACGAGCAGTACTTC. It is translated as CASSASLGTVAYEQYF.

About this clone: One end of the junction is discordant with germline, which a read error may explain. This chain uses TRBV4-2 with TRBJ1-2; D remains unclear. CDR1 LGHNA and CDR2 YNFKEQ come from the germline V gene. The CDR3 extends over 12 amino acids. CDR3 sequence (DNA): TGTGCCAGCAGCCAAGATGGATTACAAGAGGCCTTC. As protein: CASSQDGLQEAF.

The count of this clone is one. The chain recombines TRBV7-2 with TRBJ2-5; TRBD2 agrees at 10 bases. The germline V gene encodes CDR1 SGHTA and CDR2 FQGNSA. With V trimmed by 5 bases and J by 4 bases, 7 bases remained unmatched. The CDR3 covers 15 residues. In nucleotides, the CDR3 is TGTGCCAGCAGCCCTCGATGGACTAGCGGAGAGACCCAGTACTTC. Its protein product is CASSPRWTSGETQYF.

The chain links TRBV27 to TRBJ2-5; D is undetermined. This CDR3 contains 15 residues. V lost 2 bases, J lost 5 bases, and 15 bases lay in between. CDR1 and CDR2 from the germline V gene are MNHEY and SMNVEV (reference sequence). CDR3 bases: TGTGCCAGCAGTTTACGACGCGGTGTTGAGGAGACCCAGTACTTC. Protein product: CASSLRRGVEETQYF.

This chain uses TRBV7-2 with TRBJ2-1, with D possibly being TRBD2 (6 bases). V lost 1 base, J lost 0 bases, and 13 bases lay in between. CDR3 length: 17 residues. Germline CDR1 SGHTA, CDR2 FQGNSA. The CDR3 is CASSLGGLSASYNEQFF. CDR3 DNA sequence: TGTGCCAGCAGCTTAGGGGGACTTTCCGCCTCCTACAATGAGCAGTTCTTC. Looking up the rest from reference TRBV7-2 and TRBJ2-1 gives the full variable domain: GAGVSQSPSNKVTEKGKDVELRCDPISGHTALYWYRQSLGQGLEFLIYFQGNSAPDKSGLPSDRFSAERTGGSVSTLTIQRTQQEDSAVYLCASSLGGLSASYNEQFFGPGTRLTVL.

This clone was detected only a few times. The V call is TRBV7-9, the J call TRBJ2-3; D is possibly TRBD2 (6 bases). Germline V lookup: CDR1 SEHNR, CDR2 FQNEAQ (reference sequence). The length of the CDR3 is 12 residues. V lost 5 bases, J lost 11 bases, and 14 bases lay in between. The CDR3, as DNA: TGTGCCAGCAGCCCATCGGGGGTCCTGCAGTATTTT. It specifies CASSPSGVLQYF.

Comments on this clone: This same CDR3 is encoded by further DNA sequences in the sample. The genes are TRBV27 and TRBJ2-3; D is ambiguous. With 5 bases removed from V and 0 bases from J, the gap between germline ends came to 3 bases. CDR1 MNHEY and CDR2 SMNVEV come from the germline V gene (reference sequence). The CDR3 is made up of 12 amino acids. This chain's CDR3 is CASSPSTDTQYF. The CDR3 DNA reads TGTGCCAGCAGTCCTAGCACAGATACGCAGTATTTT.

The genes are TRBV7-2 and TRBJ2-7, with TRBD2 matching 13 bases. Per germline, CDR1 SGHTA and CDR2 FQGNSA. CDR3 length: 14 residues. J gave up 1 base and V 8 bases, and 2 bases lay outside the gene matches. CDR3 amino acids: CASGLAGDSYEQYF. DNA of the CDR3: TGTGCCAGCGGACTAGCGGGGGATTCCTACGAGCAGTACTTC.